This T cell receptor (beta chain) came from a study of OX40 agonist ivuxolimab in advanced cancers. Trimming pared 0 bases from V and 7 bases from J, leaving 13 bases between. CDR3 length: 15 amino acids. Germline loops: CDR1 SGDLS, CDR2 YYNGEE. The protocol was immunoSEQ multiplex PCR, while the TCRdb copy is restricted to in-frame clones and leaves out a portion. The repertoire has approximately 90,000 clones, 88% of them found once; the top ten carry roughly 0.3%. The chain couples TRBV9 to TRBJ2-2, with D possibly being TRBD2 (5 bases). The receptor's source is an adult with an advanced solid tumor such as melanoma, head and neck, liver or kidney cancer. The starting material was CD4+ or CD8+ T cells sorted from blood, obtained in a trial of the OX40 agonist ivuxolimab. This CDR3 is CASSVAGEPRGELFF. The DNA for the CDR3 is TGTGCCAGCAGCGTAGCCGGGGAGCCCCGCGGGGAGCTGTTTTTT.